This section outlines one T cell receptor beta chain sequence together with its context. This clone turned up a few times. Which antigen it targets is not known. No much larger clone exists at a distance of one base, and base qualities are not known. This record belongs to a study of T cells in localized non-small cell lung cancer (TCRdb year 2020). Background on the whole study: T cell repertoires of some 240 early-stage NSCLC patients were analyzed, with tumors being compared against uninvolved tumor-adjacent lungs. All 240 or so NSCLC patients in the cohort were treatment-naive and had localized lung tumors that were resected. A mean age of approximately 66 years was recorded for the NSCLC patients, of whom under 150 were male and more than 85 were female.

At diagnosis, peripheral blood, uninvolved tumor-adjacent lung and tumor were collected and stored as a combination of fresh-frozen and FFPE material. For TCR repertoire profiling, blood samples were analyzed as peripheral blood mononuclear cells. The immunoSEQ Assay was used to sequence TCR beta CDR3 regions from DNA. The paper's processing steps were these. To compute T cell density, TCR beta template counts were normalized to usable DNA, which was estimated by amplifying housekeeping genes. Richness was estimated with the preseqR package, extrapolating to 400,000 templates for PBMC samples and 120,000 templates for tissue samples. Clonality was taken to be one minus Pielou's evenness. Differential abundance testing on productive amino-acid clonotypes, with a minimum total count of 5 and an alpha of 0.1, was used to identify tissue-enriched TCRs. The Jaccard Index and the Morisita Overlap Index were used to measure how much the repertoires overlapped between compartments. GLIPH clustered TCR beta CDR3s with public tetramer-defined viral CDR3s; viral motifs required at least three viral sequences plus V-gene enrichment. TCRdb holds this immuneACCESS table with in-frame rearrangements only. Some clones are missing; in checked studies, unresolved V genes explain under half, and the rest has no known cause. V, J and clone size reflect that table, while D and trimming were determined from the DNA. Within this sample are approximately 30,000 clones, with roughly 93% of them counted one time only. Approximately 7.9% of the sample is held by the ten biggest clonotypes.

Overall study results and their limits: Because multi-region sequencing of the tumors was not done, intratumor heterogeneity could not be ruled out. A median of about 50 of the top 100 tumor clones turned up in the paired uninvolved adjacent lung, and 28 of those clones also ranked among the top 100 of that same adjacent lung. Because the study design was exploratory, TCR variables were selected using unadjusted p-values without false-discovery rate correction. Higher blood T cell density associated with longer overall survival, while higher adjacent-lung clonality associated with shorter survival. The highest T cell clonality was observed in uninvolved tumor-adjacent lung, where clonality exceeded that of tumor, suggesting that antigenic responses were more focused in uninvolved tumor-adjacent lung.

The cysteine opens and the phenylalanine closes a CDR3 of 19 amino acids. Only the CDR3 region is kept as DNA, spanning 57 bases read in frame from base 1. The sequenced sample was peripheral blood, obtained before any cancer treatment. This clonotype was obtained from a female donor over 55 with stage I lung adenocarcinoma. The rearranged chain carries TRBV21-1 and TRBJ2-5; TRBD2, the D gene given by the table, was not confirmed from the DNA. TRBV21-1 is a listed pseudogene. The CDR3 region has the sequence CASSKMISGTSEPQETQYF. The nucleotides are TGTGCCAGCAGCAAAATGATCTCCGGGACTAGCGAACCCCAAGAGACCCAGTACTTC.